Listed below are T cell receptor beta chains from one sample, sequenced in a study of blood T cell repertoires in COVID-19. The protocol was immunoSEQ multiplex PCR, while the TCRdb copy is restricted to in-frame clones and leaves out a portion. The table has around 100,000 clones, 70% to 90% seen once. Sequenced: PBMCs or T cells enriched from blood (not recorded which). The receptors here all came from a woman aged 50 to 65 who had recovered from COVID-19. Both conserved end residues are part of each CDR3. Fields, in order: D gene, V gene, J gene, clone size, CDR3 DNA, CDR3 protein. A D gene is named only where the DNA matches it firmly. Clone sizes are given selectively: once, few, many, or a class where the clone is expanded.

>-|TRBV5-1|TRBJ1-5|-
TGCGCAGACCCGCCCAGGGGCAATCAGCCCCAGCATTTT
CADPPRGNQPQHF
>-|TRBV11-2|TRBJ1-6|-
TGTGCCAGCAGCTTATATCCGGATTCACCCCTCCACTTT
CASSLYPDSPLHF
>-|TRBV2|TRBJ2-7|-
TGTGCCAGCAGGCCTACAGGGACAAACGCCTACGAGCAGTACTTC
CASRPTGTNAYEQYF
>-|TRBV7-8|TRBJ2-1|-
TGTGCCAGCAGGGCTCCCTCCTACAATGAGCAGTTCTTC
CASRAPSYNEQFF
>-|TRBV28|TRBJ1-1|-
TGTGCCAGCAGTCTTCGGACAGTTGTGACTGAAGCTTTCTTT
CASSLRTVVTEAFF
>-|TRBV9|TRBJ1-1|-
TGTGCCAGCAGCGTAGTAGGGGGACGGATGAACACTGAAGCTTTCTTT
CASSVVGGRMNTEAFF
>-|TRBV11-2|TRBJ1-1|-
TGTGCCAGCAGCTTACTTGCCGGGAACACTGAAGCTTTCTTT
CASSLLAGNTEAFF
>TRBD1|TRBV2|TRBJ1-1|-
TGTGCCAGCAGTGGGGACAGGGTGCGGACTGAAGCTTTCTTT
CASSGDRVRTEAFF
>-|TRBV18|TRBJ1-2|-
TGTGCCAGCTCGCAAATCGGGACATCCTCTGGCTACACCTTC
CASSQIGTSSGYTF
>-|TRBV19|TRBJ1-2|-
TGTGCCAGTAGTACCCTTTTCGGGGAATATGGCTACACCTTC
CASSTLFGEYGYTF
>-|TRBV3-1/TRBV3-2|TRBJ2-1|once
TGTGCCAGCAGCCGCTACGCGGGGGCCAACTCCTACAATGAGCAGTTCTTC
CASSRYAGANSYNEQFF
>-|TRBV6-5|TRBJ1-1|few
TGTGCCAGCAGCATTGGGACAACGAACACTGAAGCTTTCTTT
CASSIGTTNTEAFF
>TRBD2|TRBV28|TRBJ2-5|-
TGTGCCAGCAGTTTAAGTCTAGCGGGTTTTCGGGAGACCCAGTACTTC
CASSLSLAGFRETQYF
>TRBD2|TRBV4-1|TRBJ2-2|-
TGCGCCAGCAGCCAACTTCCCGGACTAGCGGGAGTGGGCGGGGAGCTGTTTTTT
CASSQLPGLAGVGGELFF
>-|TRBV23-1|TRBJ2-7|few
TGCGCCAGCAGCCTCCGCGGAATCCACTACGAGCAGTACTTC
CASSLRGIHYEQYF
>TRBD1|TRBV18|TRBJ1-3|-
TGTGCCAGCTCGCGGACAGGGGCGATAAAGACTGGAAACACCATATATTTT
CASSRTGAIKTGNTIYF
>-|TRBV19|TRBJ1-4|-
TGTGCCAGTAGTATCTGGGCAGAATTTACTAATGAAAAACTGTTTTTT
CASSIWAEFTNEKLFF
>TRBD2|TRBV28|TRBJ2-7|-
TGTGCCAGCAGTCCGCTCCAAGCGGGGGACCTCTCCGAGCAGTACTTC
CASSPLQAGDLSEQYF
>TRBD1|TRBV6-5|TRBJ1-2|-
TGTGCCAGCAATCCCACAGGGGTTGGCTACACCTTC
CASNPTGVGYTF
>-|TRBV9|TRBJ1-3|few
TGTGCCAGCAGCGGGGGACCAGGGAGGAAAGGAAACACCATATATTTT
CASSGGPGRKGNTIYF
>TRBD1|TRBV6-5|TRBJ1-5|-
TGTGCCAGCAGTCCGGGACAGGGCGGTCAGCCCCAGCATTTT
CASSPGQGGQPQHF
>-|TRBV11-2|TRBJ1-6|-
TGTGCCAGCAGCTTAGGCCGCGGGGCTGGTAATTCACCCCTCCACTTT
CASSLGRGAGNSPLHF
>TRBD1|TRBV30|TRBJ2-7|-
TGTGCCTGGAGCGGGACCCTTCCTGCCGGGACAGGGGGAATTTGGCGCGAGCAGTACTTC
CAWSGTLPAGTGGIWREQYF
>TRBD1|TRBV6-6|TRBJ1-2|-
TGTGCCAGCAGTTGGACAGGAGATAACTATGGCTACACCTTC
CASSWTGDNYGYTF
>TRBD2|TRBV11-2|TRBJ2-1|few
TGTGCCAGCAGCCTAGCGGGAGCTGAGCAGTTCTTC
CASSLAGAEQFF
>-|TRBV5-1|TRBJ1-1|-
TGCGCCAGCAGCTTGGGAGGTCAGAACACTGAAGCTTTCTTT
CASSLGGQNTEAFF
>-|TRBV11-1|TRBJ2-1|-
TGTGCCAGCAGCTTATTGCGGGCCGCCTACAATGAGCAGTTCTTC
CASSLLRAAYNEQFF
>-|TRBV7-6|TRBJ2-5|-
TGTGCCAGCAGCTATCAGGGATCTGGGCCTCAAGAGACCCAGTACTTC
CASSYQGSGPQETQYF
>-|TRBV12-3/TRBV12-4|TRBJ2-3|-
TGTGCCAGCACCCTACGGGGGTCGGATACGCAGTATTTT
CASTLRGSDTQYF
>TRBD1|TRBV9|TRBJ1-2|-
TGTGCCAGCAGCGCGGGACAGAGATATGGCGGCTACACCTTC
CASSAGQRYGGYTF
>-|TRBV19|TRBJ2-1|-
TGTGCCCCCCAATGTTACAATGAGCAGTTCTTC
CAPQCYNEQFF
>TRBD1|TRBV11-2|TRBJ2-7|-
TGTGCCAGCAGCTTAATGGGGGGACAGGGTGACTACGAGCAGTACTTC
CASSLMGGQGDYEQYF
>TRBD1|TRBV6-2/TRBV6-3|TRBJ1-1|-
TGTGCCAGCAGTCTGACAGGGGATGGCACTGAAGCTTTCTTT
CASSLTGDGTEAFF
>-|TRBV14|TRBJ1-1|-
TGTGCCAGCAGACCTGGAGGGAGAACTGAAGCTTTCTTT
CASRPGGRTEAFF
>TRBD1|TRBV3-1/TRBV3-2|TRBJ1-2|-
TGTGCCAGCAGCCACGGACAGGGGAATGGCTACACCTTC
CASSHGQGNGYTF
>TRBD1|TRBV20-1|TRBJ2-7|-
TGCAGTGCCTTCGACAGGGGCGAGCAGTACTTC
CSAFDRGEQYF
>-|TRBV15|TRBJ2-1|-
TGTGCCACCAGCAGAGAGCTGGGGAGCTCCTACAATGAGCAGTTCTTC
CATSRELGSSYNEQFF
>-|TRBV27|TRBJ2-7|-
TGTGCCAGCAGTTCGCCGGGGTTTGGCTACGAGCAGTACTTC
CASSSPGFGYEQYF
>-|TRBV24-1|TRBJ2-5|-
TGTGCCTCGCTAGACCGGGACACCCAAGAGACCCAGTACTTC
CASLDRDTQETQYF
>-|TRBV28|TRBJ1-2|-
TGTGCCAGCACCTACACAGGGTTGAACTATGGCTACACCTTC
CASTYTGLNYGYTF